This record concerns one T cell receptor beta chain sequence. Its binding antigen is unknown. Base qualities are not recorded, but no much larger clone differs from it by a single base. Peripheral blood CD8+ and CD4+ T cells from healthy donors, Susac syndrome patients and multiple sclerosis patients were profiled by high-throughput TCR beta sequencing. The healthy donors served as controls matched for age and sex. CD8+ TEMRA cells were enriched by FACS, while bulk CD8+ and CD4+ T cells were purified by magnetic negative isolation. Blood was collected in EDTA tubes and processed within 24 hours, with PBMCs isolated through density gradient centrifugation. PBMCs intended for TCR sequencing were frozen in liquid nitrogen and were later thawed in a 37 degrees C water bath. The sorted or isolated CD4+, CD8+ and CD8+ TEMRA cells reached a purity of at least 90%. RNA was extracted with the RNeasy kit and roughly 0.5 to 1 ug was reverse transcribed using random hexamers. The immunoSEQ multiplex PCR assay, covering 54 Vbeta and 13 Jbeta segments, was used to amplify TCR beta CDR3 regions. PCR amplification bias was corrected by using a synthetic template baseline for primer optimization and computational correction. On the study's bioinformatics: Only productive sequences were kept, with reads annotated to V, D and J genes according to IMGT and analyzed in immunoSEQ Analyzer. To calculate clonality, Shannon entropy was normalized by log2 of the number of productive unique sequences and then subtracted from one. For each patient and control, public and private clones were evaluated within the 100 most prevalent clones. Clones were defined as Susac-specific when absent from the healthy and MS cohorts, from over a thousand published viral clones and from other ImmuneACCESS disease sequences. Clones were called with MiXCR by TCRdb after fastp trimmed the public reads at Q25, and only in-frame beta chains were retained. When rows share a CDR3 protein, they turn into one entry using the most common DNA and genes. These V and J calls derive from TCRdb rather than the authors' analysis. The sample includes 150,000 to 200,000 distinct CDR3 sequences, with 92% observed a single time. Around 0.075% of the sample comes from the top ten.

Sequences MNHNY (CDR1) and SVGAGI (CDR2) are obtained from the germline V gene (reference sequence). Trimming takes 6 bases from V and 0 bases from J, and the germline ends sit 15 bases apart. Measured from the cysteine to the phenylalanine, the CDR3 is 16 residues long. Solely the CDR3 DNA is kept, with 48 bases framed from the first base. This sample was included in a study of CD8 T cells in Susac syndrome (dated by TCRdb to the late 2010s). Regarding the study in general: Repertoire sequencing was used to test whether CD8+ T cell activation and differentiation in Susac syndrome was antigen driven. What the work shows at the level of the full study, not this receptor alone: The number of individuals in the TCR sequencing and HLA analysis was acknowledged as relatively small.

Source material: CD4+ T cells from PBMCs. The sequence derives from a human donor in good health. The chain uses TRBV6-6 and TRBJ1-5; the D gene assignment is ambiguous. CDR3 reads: CASRPPFGDSNQPQHF. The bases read TGTGCCAGCAGGCCCCCATTCGGGGATAGCAATCAGCCCCAGCATTTT.